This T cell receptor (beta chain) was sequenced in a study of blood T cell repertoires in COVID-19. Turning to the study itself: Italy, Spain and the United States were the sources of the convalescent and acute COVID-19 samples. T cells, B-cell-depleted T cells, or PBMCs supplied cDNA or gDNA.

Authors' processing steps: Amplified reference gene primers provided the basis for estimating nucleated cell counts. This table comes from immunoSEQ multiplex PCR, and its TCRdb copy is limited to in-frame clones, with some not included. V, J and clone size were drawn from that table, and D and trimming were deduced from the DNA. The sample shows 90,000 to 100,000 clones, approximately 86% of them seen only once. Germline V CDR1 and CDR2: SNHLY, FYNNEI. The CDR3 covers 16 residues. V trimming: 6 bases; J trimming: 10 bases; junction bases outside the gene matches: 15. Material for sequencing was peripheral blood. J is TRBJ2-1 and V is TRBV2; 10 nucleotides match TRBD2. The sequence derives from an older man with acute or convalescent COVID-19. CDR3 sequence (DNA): TGTGCCAGCAGAGCGACAGGGGTCCCGGGACTAGCGGAGCAGTTCTTC. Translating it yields CASRATGVPGLAEQFF.